The clone carrying this T cell receptor beta chain is large. What it binds is not known. The assay was immunoSEQ multiplex PCR, and TCRdb's table has in-frame clones only and misses some. This table has 5,400 or so clones, 50% to 70% appearing once. This sample stems from a study of coeliac disease. Cells were frozen in aliquots of 500,000, and one aliquot per fraction was sequenced. V was pared by 7 bases and J by 5 bases, with 17 bases between. Germline V gene lookup returns CDR1 MDHEN and CDR2 SYDVKM. The length of the CDR3 is 14 residues. Study outcomes and limitations: Few TRB amino acid sequences were shared between samples; most were unique. Lower clonality than controls marked TRB and TRG repertoires from active celiac intraepithelial and lamina propria samples. Unbiased detection of gliadin-specific T cells was judged not feasible with this approach.

This clonotype originated in a woman in her thirties with active celiac disease. The material sequenced was intraepithelial lymphocytes from the gut. This chain joins TRBV28 and TRBJ1-1; D possibly corresponds to TRBD1 (6 bases). Written as DNA, the CDR3 is TGTGCCAGCAAGGCAAGGGCAGGGGCAACTGAAGCTTTCTTT. It codes for CASKARAGATEAFF.